The 3 T cell receptor beta chains listed next were all sequenced from one sample in a study of blood T cell repertoires in COVID-19. Clones were read by immunoSEQ multiplex PCR, and TCRdb kept only the in-frame ones, dropping some. Of about 360,000 clones in the sample, 70% to 90% were seen once. The sequencing input was peripheral blood. The source is a woman in her fifties or sixties with COVID-19, enrolled during active disease.

V usage is TRBV18 and J usage is TRBJ2-1; 9 nucleotides agree with TRBD2. The germline CDR1 and CDR2 sequences are KGHSH and LQKENI. This CDR3 comprises 15 residues. With V trimmed by 0 bases and J by 9 bases, 6 bases remained unmatched. The DNA for the CDR3 is TGTGCCAGCTCACCACCGGCGGGGGGGACGACTGAGCAGTTCTTC. It is translated as CASSPPAGGTTEQFF.

The V gene is TRBV10-1, the J gene TRBJ2-5; possibly TRBD2 for D (5 bases). The CDR3 is made up of 14 amino acids. Germline V CDR1 and CDR2: WNHNN, SYGVQD (reference sequence). Trimming left V 0 bases short and J 1 base short, with 6 bases between. CDR3 in DNA: TGCGCCAGCAGTGAGTCACGGGGCCAAGAGACCCAGTACTTC. Its protein is CASSESRGQETQYF.

V usage is TRBV4-2 and J usage is TRBJ2-3, with 10 bases aligning to TRBD1. The CDR3 covers 20 residues. The germline CDR1 and CDR2 sequences are LGHNA and YNFKEQ. The junction had 16 bases not matched to a gene; V was cut back by 0 bases and J by 4 bases. The CDR3 sequence: CASSQDIVYRDRGRADTQYF. The CDR3 nucleotides are TGTGCCAGCAGCCAAGACATCGTTTACCGGGACAGGGGACGGGCAGATACGCAGTATTTT.